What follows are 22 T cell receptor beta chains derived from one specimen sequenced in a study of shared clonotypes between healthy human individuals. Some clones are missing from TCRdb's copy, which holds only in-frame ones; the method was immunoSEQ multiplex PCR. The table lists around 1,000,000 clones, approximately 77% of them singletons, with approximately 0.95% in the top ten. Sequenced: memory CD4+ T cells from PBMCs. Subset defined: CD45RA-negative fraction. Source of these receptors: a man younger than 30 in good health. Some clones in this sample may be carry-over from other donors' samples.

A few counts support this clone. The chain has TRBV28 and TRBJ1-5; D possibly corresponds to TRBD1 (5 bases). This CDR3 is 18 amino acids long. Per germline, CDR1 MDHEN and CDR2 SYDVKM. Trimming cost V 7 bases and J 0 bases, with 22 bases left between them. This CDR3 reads CASNTPGAVAYSNQPQHF. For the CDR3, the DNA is TGTGCCAGCAACACCCCTGGGGCAGTCGCCTATAGCAATCAGCCCCAGCATTTT. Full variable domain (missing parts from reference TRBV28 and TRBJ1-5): DVKVTQSSRYLVKRTGEKVFLECVQDMDHENMFWYRQDPGLGLRLIYFSYDVKMKEKGDIPEGYSVSREKKERFSLILESASTNQTSMYLCASNTPGAVAYSNQPQHFGDGTRLSIL.

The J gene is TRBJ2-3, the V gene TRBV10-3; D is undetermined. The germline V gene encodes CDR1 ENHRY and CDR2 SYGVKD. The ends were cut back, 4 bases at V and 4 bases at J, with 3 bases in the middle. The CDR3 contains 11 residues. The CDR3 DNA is TGTGCCATCAGTGGTTCAGATACGCAGTATTTT. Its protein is CAISGSDTQYF.

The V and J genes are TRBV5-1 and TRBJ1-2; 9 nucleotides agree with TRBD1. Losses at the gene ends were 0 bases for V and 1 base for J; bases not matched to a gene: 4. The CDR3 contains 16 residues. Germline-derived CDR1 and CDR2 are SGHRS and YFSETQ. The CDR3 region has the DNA TGCGCCAGCAGCTTGGAACAGGGGGCTCATAACTATGGCTACACCTTC. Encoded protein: CASSLEQGAHNYGYTF. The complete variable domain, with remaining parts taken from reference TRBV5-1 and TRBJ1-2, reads KAGVTQTPRYLIKTRGQQVTLSCSPISGHRSVSWYQQTPGQGLQFLFEYFSETQRNKGNFPGRFSGRQFSNSRSEMNVSTLELGDSALYLCASSLEQGAHNYGYTFGSGTRLTVV.

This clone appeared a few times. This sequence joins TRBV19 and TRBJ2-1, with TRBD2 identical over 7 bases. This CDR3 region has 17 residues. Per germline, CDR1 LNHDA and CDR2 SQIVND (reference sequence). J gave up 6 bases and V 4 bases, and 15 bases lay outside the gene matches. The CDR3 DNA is TGTGCCAGTAGTACCTCAGAGGGTCTAGCGGAGCTCAATGAGCAGTTCTTC. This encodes CASSTSEGLAELNEQFF.

This CDR3 is CASSYGRYSYEQYF. Written as DNA, the CDR3 is TGTGCCAGCAGTTACGGCAGGTACTCCTACGAGCAGTACTTC. V gene TRBV6-5 combines with J gene TRBJ2-7; D unresolved. CDR3 length: 14 residues. The ends were cut back, 2 bases at V and 0 bases at J, with 8 bases in the middle. Germline V gene lookup returns CDR1 MNHEY and CDR2 SVGAGI.

CDR3 DNA sequence: TGTGCCAGCAGAGACACCGGCTTCTGGACAGGAAAACTGTTCTCCTACGAGCAGTACTTC. Its translation is CASRDTGFWTGKLFSYEQYF. The chain recombines TRBV6-4 with TRBJ2-7; 7 bases fit TRBD1. Germline assignment: CDR1 MRHNA and CDR2 SNTAGT. The length of the CDR3 is 20 residues. V lost 6 bases and J lost 0; bases outside the gene matches: 23.

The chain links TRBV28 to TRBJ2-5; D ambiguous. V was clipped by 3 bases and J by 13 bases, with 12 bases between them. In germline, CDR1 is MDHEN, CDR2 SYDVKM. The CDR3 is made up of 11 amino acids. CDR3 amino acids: CASSLLGIRYF. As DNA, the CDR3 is TGTGCCAGCAGTTTGTTGGGGATCCGGTACTTC.

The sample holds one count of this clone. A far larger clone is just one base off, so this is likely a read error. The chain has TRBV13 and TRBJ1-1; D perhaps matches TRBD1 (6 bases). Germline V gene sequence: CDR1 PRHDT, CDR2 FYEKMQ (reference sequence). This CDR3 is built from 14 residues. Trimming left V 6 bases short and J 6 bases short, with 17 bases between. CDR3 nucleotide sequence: TGTGCCAGCAGTCGAAGCAGGGGAGGAGCTGAAGCTTTCTTT. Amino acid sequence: CASSRSRGGAEAFF.

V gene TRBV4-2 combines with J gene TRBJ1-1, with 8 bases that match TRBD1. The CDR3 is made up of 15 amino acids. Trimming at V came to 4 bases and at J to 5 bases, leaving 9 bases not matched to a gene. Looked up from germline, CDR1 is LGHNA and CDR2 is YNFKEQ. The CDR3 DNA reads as TGTGCCAGCAGCCGCGATACAGGGGGTTGGACTGAAGCTTTCTTT. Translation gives CASSRDTGGWTEAFF.

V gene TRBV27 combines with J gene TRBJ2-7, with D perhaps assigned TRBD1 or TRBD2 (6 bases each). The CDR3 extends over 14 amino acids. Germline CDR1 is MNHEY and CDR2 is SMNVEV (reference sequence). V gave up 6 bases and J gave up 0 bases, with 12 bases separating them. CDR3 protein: CASSGGPNSYEQYF. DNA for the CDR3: TGTGCCAGCAGCGGGGGCCCCAACTCCTACGAGCAGTACTTC.

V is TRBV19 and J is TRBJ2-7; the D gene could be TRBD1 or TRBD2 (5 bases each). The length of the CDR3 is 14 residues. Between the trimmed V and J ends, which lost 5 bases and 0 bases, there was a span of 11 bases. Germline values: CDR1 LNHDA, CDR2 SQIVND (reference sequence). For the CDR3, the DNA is TGTGCCAGTAGTGAGGGGCCATACTCCTACGAGCAGTACTTC. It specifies CASSEGPYSYEQYF.

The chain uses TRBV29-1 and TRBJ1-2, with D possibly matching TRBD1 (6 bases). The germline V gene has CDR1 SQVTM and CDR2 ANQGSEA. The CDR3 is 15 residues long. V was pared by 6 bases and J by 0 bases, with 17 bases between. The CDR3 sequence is CSVGGAAASNYGYTF. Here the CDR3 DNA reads TGCAGCGTCGGGGGCGCGGCCGCCTCTAACTATGGCTACACCTTC.

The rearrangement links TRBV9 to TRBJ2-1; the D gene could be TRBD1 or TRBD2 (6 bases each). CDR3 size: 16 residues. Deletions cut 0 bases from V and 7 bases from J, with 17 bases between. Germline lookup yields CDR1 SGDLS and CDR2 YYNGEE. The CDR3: CASSVALGGQSNEQFF. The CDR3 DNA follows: TGTGCCAGCAGCGTAGCTCTCGGGGGCCAATCTAATGAGCAGTTCTTC.

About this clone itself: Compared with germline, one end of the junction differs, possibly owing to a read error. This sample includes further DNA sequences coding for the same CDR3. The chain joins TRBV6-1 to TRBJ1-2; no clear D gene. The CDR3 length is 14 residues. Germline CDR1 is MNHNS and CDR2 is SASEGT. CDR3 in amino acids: CASSPWSPGRGYTF. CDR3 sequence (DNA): TGTGCAAGCAGTCCCTGGTCGCCCGGCAGGGGCTACACCTTC.

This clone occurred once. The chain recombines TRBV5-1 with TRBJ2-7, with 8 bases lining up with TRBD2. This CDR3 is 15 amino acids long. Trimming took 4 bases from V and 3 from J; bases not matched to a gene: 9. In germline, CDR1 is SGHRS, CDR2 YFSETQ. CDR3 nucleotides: TGCGCCAGCAGCCCCGTGTCTAGCGGGTTCTACGAGCAGTACTTC. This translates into CASSPVSSGFYEQYF.

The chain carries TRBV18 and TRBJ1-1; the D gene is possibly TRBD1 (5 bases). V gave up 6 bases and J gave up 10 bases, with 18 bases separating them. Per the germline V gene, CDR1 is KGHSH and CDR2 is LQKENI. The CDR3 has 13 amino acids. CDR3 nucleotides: TGTGCCAGCTCGTATCAGGGTGAGGCCTCAGCTTTCTTT. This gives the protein CASSYQGEASAFF.

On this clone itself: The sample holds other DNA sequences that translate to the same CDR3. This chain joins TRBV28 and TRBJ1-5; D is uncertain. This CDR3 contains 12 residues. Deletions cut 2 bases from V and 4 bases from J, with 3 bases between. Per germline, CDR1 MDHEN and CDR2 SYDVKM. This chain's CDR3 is CASSLNNQPQHF. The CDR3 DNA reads TGTGCCAGCAGTTTAAATAATCAGCCCCAGCATTTT.

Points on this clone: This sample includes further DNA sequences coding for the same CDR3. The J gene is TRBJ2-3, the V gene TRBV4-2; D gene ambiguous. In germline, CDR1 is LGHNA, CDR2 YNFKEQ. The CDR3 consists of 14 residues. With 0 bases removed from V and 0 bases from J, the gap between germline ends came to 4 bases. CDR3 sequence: CASSQERSTDTQYF. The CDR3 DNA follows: TGTGCCAGCAGCCAAGAGCGTAGCACAGATACGCAGTATTTT.

CDR3 amino acids: CASSLGQGAGDIQYF. The CDR3 bases are TGTGCCAGCAGCTTGGGACAGGGGGCAGGGGACATTCAGTACTTC. The chain joins TRBV5-5 to TRBJ2-4; TRBD1 aligns across 10 bases. Germline V gene data show CDR1 as SGHKS and CDR2 as YYEKEE (reference sequence). This CDR3 region has 15 residues. The ends lost 0 bases at V and 8 bases at J; junction bases unmatched: 5.

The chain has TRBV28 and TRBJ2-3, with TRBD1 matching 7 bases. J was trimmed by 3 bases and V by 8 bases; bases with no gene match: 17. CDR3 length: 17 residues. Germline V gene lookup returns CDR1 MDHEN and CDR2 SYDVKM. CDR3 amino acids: CASFLRQGRGLTDTQYF. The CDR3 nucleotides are TGTGCCAGCTTTCTGCGACAGGGCCGTGGGTTGACAGATACGCAGTATTTT.

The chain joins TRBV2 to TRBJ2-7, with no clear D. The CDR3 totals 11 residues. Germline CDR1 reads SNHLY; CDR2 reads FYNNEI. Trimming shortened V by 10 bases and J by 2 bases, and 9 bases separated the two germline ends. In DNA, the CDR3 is TGTGCCACCGCGCGGACCTACGAGCAGTACTTC. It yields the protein CATARTYEQYF.

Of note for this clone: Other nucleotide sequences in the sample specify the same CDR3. DNA for the CDR3: TGTGCCAGCAGCCCCAGGACTAGCGGGAACGAGCAGTACTTC. It specifies CASSPRTSGNEQYF. The rearrangement links TRBV11-3 to TRBJ2-7; TRBD2 aligns across 12 bases. The junction had 4 bases not matched to a gene; V was cut back by 5 bases and J by 5 bases. The CDR3 is 14 amino acids. Germline-derived CDR1 and CDR2 are SGHNT and YENEEA.